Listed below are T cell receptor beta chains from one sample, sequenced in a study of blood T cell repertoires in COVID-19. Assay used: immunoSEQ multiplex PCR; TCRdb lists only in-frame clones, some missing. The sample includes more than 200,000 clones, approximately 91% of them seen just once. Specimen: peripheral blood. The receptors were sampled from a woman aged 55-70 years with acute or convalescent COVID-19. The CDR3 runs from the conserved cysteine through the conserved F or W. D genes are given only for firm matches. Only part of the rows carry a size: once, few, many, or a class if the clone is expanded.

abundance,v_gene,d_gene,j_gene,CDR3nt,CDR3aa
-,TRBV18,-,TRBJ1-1,TGTGCCAGCTCACCCGGACAGAACACTGAAGCTTTCTTT,CASSPGQNTEAFF
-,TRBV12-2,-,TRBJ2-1,TGTGCAAGTCGCCAAACCTTCGGACTAGCGGGAGGGTCCGGCAACAATGAGCAGTTCTTC,CASRQTFGLAGGSGNNEQFF
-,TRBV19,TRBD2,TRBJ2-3,TGTGCCAGTAGTATGCTAGCGGGGTCCCGAGATACGCAGTATTTT,CASSMLAGSRDTQYF
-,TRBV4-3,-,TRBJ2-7,TGCGCCAGCAGCCTGAGGACAGCCTACGAGCAGTACTTC,CASSLRTAYEQYF
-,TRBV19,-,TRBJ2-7,TGTGCCAGTAGTATACGTACACACTACGAGCAGTACTTC,CASSIRTHYEQYF
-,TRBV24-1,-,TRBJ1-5,TGTGCCACCAGTAACCGGGGGGTCGGGGGTAGCAATCAGCCCCAGCATTTT,CATSNRGVGGSNQPQHF
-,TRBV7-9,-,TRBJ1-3,TGTGCCAGCAGCCGTCCGGGAGACTCTGGAAACACCATATATTTT,CASSRPGDSGNTIYF
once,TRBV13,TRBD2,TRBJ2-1,TGTGCCAGCAGCCCCTGGACTAGCGGGGGGAGTGAGCAGTTCTTC,CASSPWTSGGSEQFF
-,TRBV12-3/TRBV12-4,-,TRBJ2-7,TGTGCCAGCAGCAGGACTGGTTACGAGCAGTACTTC,CASSRTGYEQYF
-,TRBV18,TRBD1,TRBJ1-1,TGTGCCAGCTCACCCGGGACAGGGGGTGCGACCCCAAGGAACACTGAAGCTTTCTTT,CASSPGTGGATPRNTEAFF
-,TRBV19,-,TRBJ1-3,TGTGCCACCAGCCCCCCAGGGCCCACCATATATTTT,CATSPPGPTIYF
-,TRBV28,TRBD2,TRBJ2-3,TGTGCCAGCAGACTACCGGGACTAGCGGGTCCAGATACGCAGTATTTT,CASRLPGLAGPDTQYF
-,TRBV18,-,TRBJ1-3,TGTGCCAGCTCACCACCTTCAGGGGCTGGAAACACCATATATTTT,CASSPPSGAGNTIYF
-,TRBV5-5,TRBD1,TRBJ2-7,TGTGCCAGCAGCGGACGCCGGGACAGACTCTACGAGCAGTACTTC,CASSGRRDRLYEQYF
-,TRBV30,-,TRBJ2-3,TGTGCCTGGAGTCCGGGCCTTGGGGAGGCAGATACGCAGTATTTT,CAWSPGLGEADTQYF
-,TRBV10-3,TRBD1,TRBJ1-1,TGTGCCATCAGTGGGGGGACAGGGCCGAACACTGAAGCTTTCTTT,CAISGGTGPNTEAFF
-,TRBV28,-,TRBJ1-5,TGTGCCAGCAGTTTTATGGGGGGGCCGCGGAATCAGCCCCAGCATTTT,CASSFMGGPRNQPQHF
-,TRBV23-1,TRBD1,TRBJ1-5,TGCGCCAGCAGTCAATCGACAGGGGGCTGTTCTCAGCCCCAGCATTTT,CASSQSTGGCSQPQHF
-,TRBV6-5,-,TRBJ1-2,TGTGCCAGCAGTCCGCGGGAGCTGCCCAACGGCTACACCTTC,CASSPRELPNGYTF
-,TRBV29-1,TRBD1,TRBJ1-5,TGCAGCGTTCTAACAGGGGCCAGCAATCAGCCCCAGCATTTT,CSVLTGASNQPQHF
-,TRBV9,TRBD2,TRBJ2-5,TGTGCCAGCACCCCGGGTCAGGGGACTAGCGGGAGAGGAGAGACCCAGTACTTC,CASTPGQGTSGRGETQYF
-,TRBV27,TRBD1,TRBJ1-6,TGTGCCAGCAGGCGGGACAGGGATAATTCACCCCTCCACTTT,CASRRDRDNSPLHF
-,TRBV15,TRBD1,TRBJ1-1,TGTGCCACCAGCAGAGACCCCCGGGACAGGGGGCGCCGGGGGACTGAAGCTTTCTTT,CATSRDPRDRGRRGTEAFF
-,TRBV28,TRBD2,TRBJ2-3,TGTGCCAGCAGTTTGACTAGCGGGGGGAGAGATACGCAGTATTTT,CASSLTSGGRDTQYF
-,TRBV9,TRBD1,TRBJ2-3,TGTGCCAGCAGCGTATCACCAGGGGGACAGGTCCCAGATACGCAGTATTTT,CASSVSPGGQVPDTQYF
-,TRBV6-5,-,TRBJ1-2,TGTGCCAGCAGTTACTCGGGGACATCTTCATATGGCTACACCTTC,CASSYSGTSSYGYTF
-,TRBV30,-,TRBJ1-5,TGTGCCTGGAGCATAGGGGGGGGAATATATAGCAATCAGCCCCAGCATTTT,CAWSIGGGIYSNQPQHF
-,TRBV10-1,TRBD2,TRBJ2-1,TGCGCCAGCAGTGGGAGCGGGAGGGCCGGTTACAATGAGCAGTTCTTC,CASSGSGRAGYNEQFF
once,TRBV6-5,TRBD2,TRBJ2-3,TGTGCCAGCAGCCGTTCCAGCGGGAGCAGAGATACGCAGTATTTT,CASSRSSGSRDTQYF
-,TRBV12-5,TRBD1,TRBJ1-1,TGTGCTAGTGGTTTGCGTCAGGGGGCAGCGACTGAAGCTTTCTTT,CASGLRQGAATEAFF
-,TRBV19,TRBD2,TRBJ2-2,TGTGCCAGTAGTTCGGGACTAGGAGGGACCGGGGAGCTGTTTTTT,CASSSGLGGTGELFF
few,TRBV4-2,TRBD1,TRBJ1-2,TGTGCCAGCAGCCCCGGGGACAGTAACTATGGCTACACCTTC,CASSPGDSNYGYTF
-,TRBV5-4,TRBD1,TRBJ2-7,TGTGCCAGCAACTATTTCTCAGGGGGCGAATACGAGCAGTACTTC,CASNYFSGGEYEQYF
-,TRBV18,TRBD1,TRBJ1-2,TGTGCCAGCTCACCGGGACAGGGGCTTAACTATGGCTACACCTTC,CASSPGQGLNYGYTF
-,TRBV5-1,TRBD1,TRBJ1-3,TGCGCCAGCAGGTGGGACAGGGGTTCGAACACCATATATTTT,CASRWDRGSNTIYF
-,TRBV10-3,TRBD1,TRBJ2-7,TGTGCCATCTCTCCGGGACAGGGGCTCTCCGAGCAGTACTTC,CAISPGQGLSEQYF
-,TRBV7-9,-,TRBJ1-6,TGTGCCAGCAGCTCCCGGCAGGGCCGGAATTCACCCCTCCACTTT,CASSSRQGRNSPLHF
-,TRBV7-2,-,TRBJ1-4,TGTGCCAGCAGCTTAGCTGGACACAATGAAAAACTGTTTTTT,CASSLAGHNEKLFF
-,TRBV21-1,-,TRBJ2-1,TGTGCCAGCAGCAAGTTCGGGGGAGGGTACAATGAGCAGTTCTTC,CASSKFGGGYNEQFF
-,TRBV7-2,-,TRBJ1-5,TGTGCCAGCAGCTTCCGTGTAGAACAGCCCCAGCATTTT,CASSFRVEQPQHF
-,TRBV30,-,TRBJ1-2,TGTGCCTGGAGGATACAGGGATTCGGCTATGGCTACACCTTC,CAWRIQGFGYGYTF